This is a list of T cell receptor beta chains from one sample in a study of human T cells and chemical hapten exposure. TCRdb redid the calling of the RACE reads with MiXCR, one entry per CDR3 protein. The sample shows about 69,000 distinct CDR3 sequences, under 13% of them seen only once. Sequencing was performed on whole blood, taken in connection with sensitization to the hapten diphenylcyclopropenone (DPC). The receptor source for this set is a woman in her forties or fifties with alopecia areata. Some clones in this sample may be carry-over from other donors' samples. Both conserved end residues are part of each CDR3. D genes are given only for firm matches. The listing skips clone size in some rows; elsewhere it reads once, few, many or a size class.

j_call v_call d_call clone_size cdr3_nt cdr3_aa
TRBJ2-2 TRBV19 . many TGTGCCAGTAGTATAGTAGGAAGAGGGGTCACCGGGGAGCTGTTTTTT CASSIVGRGVTGELFF
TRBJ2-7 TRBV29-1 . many TGCAGCGTTGTTTTAGGCATCCGCGCCTACGAGCAGTACTTC CSVVLGIRAYEQYF
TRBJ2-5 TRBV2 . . TGTGCCAGCAGTGAAGGGTCCCTCCAAGAGACCCAGTACTTC CASSEGSLQETQYF
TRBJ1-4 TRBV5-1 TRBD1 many TGCGCCAGCAGCTTGGGGGGACAGATTCTTAATGAAAAACTGTTTTTT CASSLGGQILNEKLFF
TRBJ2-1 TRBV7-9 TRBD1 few TGTGCCAGCACCCACACAGGGGACAGTTCTTACAATGAGCAGTTCTTC CASTHTGDSSYNEQFF
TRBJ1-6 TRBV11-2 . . TGTGCCAGCAGCTTAGATGGAGACCTCCACTTT CASSLDGDLHF
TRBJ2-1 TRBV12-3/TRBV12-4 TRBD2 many TGTGCCAGCAGTTTGTTACTAGCGGGAGAGGATGAGCAGTTCTTC CASSLLLAGEDEQFF
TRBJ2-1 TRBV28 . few TGTGCCAGCAGCCCCAATCGTGAGCAGTTCTTC CASSPNREQFF
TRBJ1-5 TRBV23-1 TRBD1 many TGCGCCAGCAGTCACCTGGGACAGGAGTTCCCGTATAGCAATCAGCCCCAGCATTTT CASSHLGQEFPYSNQPQHF
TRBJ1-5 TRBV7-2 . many TGTGCCAGCAGCTTATCTCGAGGTCAGCCCCAGCATTTT CASSLSRGQPQHF
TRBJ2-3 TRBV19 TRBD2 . TGTGCCAGTAGTATACCCGGGAGGAGCACAGATACGCAGTATTTT CASSIPGRSTDTQYF
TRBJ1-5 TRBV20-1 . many TGCAGTGCTAGAGCAGGGGTTAGCAATCAGCCCCAGCATTTT CSARAGVSNQPQHF
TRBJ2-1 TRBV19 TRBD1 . TGTGCCAGTACTCAGGGGGCAGGTGAGCAGTTCTTC CASTQGAGEQFF
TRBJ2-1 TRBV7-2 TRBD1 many TGTGCCAGCAGCTTTTCGGACAGGGAGAATGAGCAGTTCTTC CASSFSDRENEQFF
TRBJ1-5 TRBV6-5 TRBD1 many TGTGCCAGCAGTCGACAGGGGTTATGGAATCAGCCCCAGCATTTT CASSRQGLWNQPQHF
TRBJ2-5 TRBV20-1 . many TGCAGTGAACTCATGGGTCCAGAGACCCAGTACTTC CSELMGPETQYF
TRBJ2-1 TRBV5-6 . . TGTGCCAGCAGCTTACGGTCTGGGCCCGTGGAAAATGAGCAGTTCTTC CASSLRSGPVENEQFF
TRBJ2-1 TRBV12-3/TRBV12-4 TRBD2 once TGTGCCAGCAGAAGCCCGACTAGCGGGAGGGACAATGAGCAGTTCTTC CASRSPTSGRDNEQFF
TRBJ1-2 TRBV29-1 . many TGCAGCGTTAGGGCCATGTCGTGGCGAGACAGAGTCGCCTATGGCTACACCTTC CSVRAMSWRDRVAYGYTF
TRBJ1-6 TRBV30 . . TGTGCCTGGAGTGGGACAAACCATTCACCCCTCCACTTT CAWSGTNHSPLHF
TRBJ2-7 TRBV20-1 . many TGCAGTGCTAGAGGACCGAACGAAGGGCAGTACTTC CSARGPNEGQYF
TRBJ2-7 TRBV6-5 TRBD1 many TGTGCCAGCAGAAACGCAGGGGGTGACGAGCAGTACTTC CASRNAGGDEQYF
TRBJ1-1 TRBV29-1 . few TGCAGCGGCGGAATTGGAGGGAGCACTGAAGCTTTCTTT CSGGIGGSTEAFF
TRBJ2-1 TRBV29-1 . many TGCAGCGTTCCGGGAGAAAGGAATGAGCAGTTCTTC CSVPGERNEQFF
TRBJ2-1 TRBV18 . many TGTGCCAGCTCACCTTCTAATGAGCAGTTCTTC CASSPSNEQFF
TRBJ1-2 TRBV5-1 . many TGCGCCAGCAGCTTGGAGGCAGGGCCGAACTATGGCTACACCTTC CASSLEAGPNYGYTF
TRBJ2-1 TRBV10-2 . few TGCGCCAGCATTGGTGGGAGTAATGCCCACAATGAGCAGTTCTTC CASIGGSNAHNEQFF
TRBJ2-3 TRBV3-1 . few TGTGCCAGCAGCCAAGGATACACAGATACGCAGTATTTT CASSQGYTDTQYF
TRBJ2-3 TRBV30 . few TGTGCCTTGAGCGGAAACACAGATACGCAGTATTTT CALSGNTDTQYF
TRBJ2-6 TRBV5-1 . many TGCGCCAGCAGCGAGCCGGGACGTCACTCTGGGGCCAACGTCCTGACTTTC CASSEPGRHSGANVLTF
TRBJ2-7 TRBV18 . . TGTGCCAGCTCACCACGACAGGCCCCCTCCTACGAGCAGTACTTC CASSPRQAPSYEQYF
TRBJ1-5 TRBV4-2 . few TGTGCCAGCAGCCAAGAACTTCCAGGGAATCAGCCCCAGCATTTT CASSQELPGNQPQHF